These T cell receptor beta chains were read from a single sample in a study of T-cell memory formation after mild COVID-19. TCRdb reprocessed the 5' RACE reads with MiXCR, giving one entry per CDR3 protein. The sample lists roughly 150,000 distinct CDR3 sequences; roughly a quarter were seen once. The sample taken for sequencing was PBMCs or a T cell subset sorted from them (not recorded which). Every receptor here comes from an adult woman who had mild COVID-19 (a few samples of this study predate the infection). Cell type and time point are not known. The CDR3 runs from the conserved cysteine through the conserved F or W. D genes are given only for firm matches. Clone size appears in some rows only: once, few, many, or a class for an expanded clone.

CASSLAGGDTEAFF,TGCGCCAGCAGCTTGGCCGGGGGGGACACTGAAGCTTTCTTT,NA,TRBV5-1,NA,TRBJ1-1
CAWSEAGGLDEQFF,TGTGCCTGGAGTGAGGCGGGGGGGCTTGATGAGCAGTTCTTC,TRBD2,TRBV30,few,TRBJ2-1
CASSVNRVGETQYF,TGTGCCAGCAGTGTCAACAGGGTAGGAGAGACCCAGTACTTC,NA,TRBV27,NA,TRBJ2-5
CSARDSAGAYNEKLFF,TGCAGTGCTAGAGACTCCGCGGGGGCGTATAATGAAAAACTGTTTTTT,NA,TRBV20-1,NA,TRBJ1-4
CASSSAGGTDTQYF,TGTGCCAGCAGCTCGGCGGGAGGCACAGATACGCAGTATTTT,TRBD2,TRBV7-9,few,TRBJ2-3
CASSSPGGQGSYEQYF,TGTGCCAGCAGCTCACCGGGCGGTCAGGGTTCCTACGAGCAGTACTTC,NA,TRBV7-6,NA,TRBJ2-7
CASSWLATGQGSEAFF,TGTGCCAGCAGTTGGTTAGCGACCGGACAGGGCTCTGAAGCTTTCTTT,TRBD1,TRBV12-3/TRBV12-4,NA,TRBJ1-1
CASSQEGQGGTGELFF,TGTGCCAGCAGCCAAGAAGGACAGGGTGGAACCGGGGAGCTGTTTTTT,TRBD1,TRBV4-2,NA,TRBJ2-2
CASSPASGRGYEQYF,TGCGCCAGCAGCCCAGCAAGCGGGAGGGGCTACGAGCAGTACTTC,TRBD2,TRBV4-3,NA,TRBJ2-7
CASSTFSADSGANVLTF,TGTGCCAGCAGTACCTTTAGCGCTGACTCTGGGGCCAACGTCCTGACTTTC,NA,TRBV27,few,TRBJ2-6
CASSLGSGRVEQYF,TGCGCCAGCAGCTTAGGCTCGGGAAGGGTCGAGCAGTACTTC,NA,TRBV5-1,NA,TRBJ2-7
CASSLDGSSGNTIYF,TGTGCCAGCAGCTTAGACGGGAGCTCTGGAAACACCATATATTTT,NA,TRBV7-2,medium-sized,TRBJ1-3
CASSLDPSTYGYTF,TGTGCCAGCAGCTTGGACCCCTCAACCTATGGCTACACCTTC,NA,TRBV5-5,few,TRBJ1-2
CSTDKGFSLSRPEAFF,TGCAGCACAGATAAGGGGTTTAGTCTCAGCCGTCCTGAAGCTTTCTTT,NA,TRBV29-1,few,TRBJ1-1
CASRQGQGLSEQYF,TGTGCCAGCCGCCAGGGACAGGGTTTGTCCGAGCAGTACTTC,TRBD1,TRBV3-1,NA,TRBJ2-7
CASSYGQGDPYEQYF,TGCGCCAGCAGCTATGGACAGGGGGACCCCTACGAGCAGTACTTC,TRBD1,TRBV5-1,few,TRBJ2-7
CASSLRRTPLDDSPLHF,TGTGCCAGCAGTCTACGTCGGACACCCCTTGATGATTCACCCCTCCACTTT,NA,TRBV27,once,TRBJ1-6
CASSLGQGAGTEAFF,TGCGCCAGCAGCTTGGGACAGGGGGCTGGCACTGAAGCTTTCTTT,TRBD1,TRBV5-1,few,TRBJ1-1
CASSFHQASDRSTDTQYF,TGTGCCAGCAGTTTTCATCAGGCGTCCGACCGCAGCACAGATACGCAGTATTTT,NA,TRBV27,NA,TRBJ2-3
CASSRPGSESTDTQYF,TGTGCCAGCAGCAGACCAGGGTCTGAAAGCACAGATACGCAGTATTTT,NA,TRBV7-9,few,TRBJ2-3
CSATPGHWGTEAFF,TGCAGTGCCACCCCCGGTCATTGGGGCACTGAAGCTTTCTTT,NA,TRBV20-1,NA,TRBJ1-1
CASSQPGQGVHEQYF,TGCGCCAGCAGCCAGCCGGGACAGGGGGTCCACGAGCAGTACTTC,TRBD1,TRBV4-1,NA,TRBJ2-7
CASTMRASGIYNEQFF,TGTGCCAGCACTATGAGGGCCTCCGGTATTTACAATGAGCAGTTCTTC,NA,TRBV27,few,TRBJ2-1
CATVRQRGTYEQYF,TGTGCCACCGTCCGGCAGCGGGGAACTTACGAGCAGTACTTC,TRBD2,TRBV7-9,NA,TRBJ2-7
CASSLATGRTEAFF,TGTGCCAGCAGCTTAGCGACGGGAAGGACTGAAGCTTTCTTT,NA,TRBV7-8,few,TRBJ1-1
CASSRDRAGGELFF,TGTGCCAGCAGCCGGGACAGGGCAGGCGGGGAGCTGTTTTTT,TRBD1,TRBV27,few,TRBJ2-2
CASSSGLAGTSTDTQYF,TGTGCCAGCAGCTCAGGACTAGCGGGGACTAGCACAGATACGCAGTATTTT,TRBD2,TRBV7-3,NA,TRBJ2-3
CASSRAGSGTSSTDTQYF,TGCGCCAGCAGCCGTGCAGGTAGCGGGACCTCTAGCACAGATACGCAGTATTTT,TRBD2,TRBV4-1,NA,TRBJ2-3
CASSLLPGLAGYNEQFF,TGCGCCAGCAGCCTTCTTCCCGGACTAGCGGGATACAATGAGCAGTTCTTC,TRBD2,TRBV4-3,few,TRBJ2-1
CASSLEASGHSYNEQFF,TGTGCTAGCAGCTTAGAGGCCAGCGGGCACTCCTACAATGAGCAGTTCTTC,NA,TRBV7-7,many,TRBJ2-1
CASTLSPGELFF,TGTGCCAGCACACTATCCCCCGGGGAGCTGTTTTTT,NA,TRBV7-9,NA,TRBJ2-2
CASSPGPIGDPTEEQYF,TGCGCCAGCAGCCCAGGACCTATTGGAGACCCCACCGAGGAGCAGTACTTC,NA,TRBV5-1,few,TRBJ2-7
CASSAVTDFRGNQPQHF,TGCGCCAGCAGCGCCGTGACGGATTTTAGGGGCAATCAGCCCCAGCATTTT,NA,TRBV5-1,NA,TRBJ1-5
CASIDRFSGGAQETQYF,TGTGCCAGCATAGACCGATTTAGCGGGGGGGCCCAAGAGACCCAGTACTTC,TRBD2,TRBV2,NA,TRBJ2-5
CATSGSRLAAVHEQYF,TGTGCCACCAGCGGCTCCCGTTTGGCAGCAGTCCACGAGCAGTACTTC,NA,TRBV15,few,TRBJ2-7
CASSLPGGGSSYEQYF,TGTGCCAGCAGCTTACCCGGCGGGGGTAGCTCCTACGAGCAGTACTTC,TRBD2,TRBV7-9,NA,TRBJ2-7
CASSWTSGTDTQYF,TGTGCCAGCAGTTGGACTAGCGGGACAGATACGCAGTATTTT,TRBD2,TRBV6-5,NA,TRBJ2-3